This is a list of T cell receptor beta chains from one sample in a study of blood T cell repertoires in COVID-19. TCRdb's copy holds only in-frame clones and misses some; the assay was immunoSEQ multiplex PCR. The profile covers 250,000 or so clones, with around 90% appearing a single time and more than 6.5% taken by the ten largest. The sequenced material came from peripheral blood. These receptors were obtained from a woman aged 70-85 years with active or convalescent COVID-19. CDR3s include the opening cysteine and the closing phenylalanine or tryptophan. The order of the fields is J gene, clone size, D gene, V gene, CDR3 protein, CDR3 DNA. A D gene is named only where the DNA matches it firmly. Clone size is not always given. Where it is, it says once, few, many or a class for expanded clones.

>TRBJ1-2|.|TRBD1|TRBV3-1/TRBV3-2
CASRPGQGAYGYTF
TGTGCCAGCAGACCGGGACAGGGAGCCTATGGCTACACCTTC
>TRBJ1-2|.|TRBD1|TRBV14
CASSQGGTGGAGYTF
TGTGCCAGCAGCCAAGGGGGGACAGGGGGCGCTGGCTACACCTTC
>TRBJ2-3|.|TRBD1|TRBV5-4
CASSGNRGPVTDTQYF
TGTGCCAGCAGCGGGAACAGGGGGCCGGTCACAGATACGCAGTATTTT
>TRBJ2-5|.|.|TRBV19
CASSVTGKETQYF
TGTGCCAGTAGTGTCACAGGGAAAGAGACCCAGTACTTC
>TRBJ1-4|.|.|TRBV25-1
CASSEDAGANEKLFF
TGTGCCAGCAGTGAAGATGCGGGGGCTAATGAAAAACTGTTTTTT
>TRBJ1-1|.|.|TRBV29-1
CSVEPGGMTEAFF
TGCAGCGTTGAACCCGGGGGAATGACTGAAGCTTTCTTT
>TRBJ2-1|.|TRBD2|TRBV27
CASTELAGVSGEQFF
TGTGCCAGCACCGAACTAGCGGGGGTTTCCGGTGAGCAGTTCTTC
>TRBJ1-5|.|.|TRBV2
CASSTTGGGRGVSQPQHF
TGTGCCAGCAGCACCACCGGGGGGGGGAGAGGAGTAAGTCAGCCCCAGCATTTT
>TRBJ1-2|.|TRBD1|TRBV5-6
CASSRKDRGHSIGTF
TGTGCCAGCAGCCGAAAGGACAGGGGGCATTCGATTGGCACCTTC
>TRBJ2-2|.|TRBD1|TRBV9
CASSVGGQGAGELFF
TGTGCCAGCAGCGTAGGGGGACAGGGTGCCGGGGAGCTGTTTTTT
>TRBJ2-7|.|.|TRBV7-9
CASSSPQSPGDF
TGTGCCAGCAGCTCCCCACAAAGCCCGGGTGACTTC
>TRBJ2-1|.|TRBD2|TRBV7-9
CASSLGRIAGDKYNEQFF
TGTGCCAGCAGCTTAGGAAGGATAGCGGGGGATAAATACAATGAGCAGTTCTTC
>TRBJ1-2|.|TRBD1|TRBV6-5
CASSLARTGVYGYTF
TGTGCCAGCAGTCTAGCCCGGACAGGCGTTTATGGCTACACCTTC
>TRBJ1-1|.|.|TRBV3-1/TRBV3-2
CASSRARQQTFF
TGTGCCAGCAGCCGGGCGAGACAGCAAACTTTCTTT
>TRBJ2-2|.|TRBD1|TRBV5-1
CASKGTVNTGELFF
TGCGCCAGCAAGGGGACAGTAAACACCGGGGAGCTGTTTTTT
>TRBJ1-1|.|.|TRBV2
CASSEESTANTEAFF
TGTGCCAGCAGTGAAGAAAGTACAGCGAACACTGAAGCTTTCTTT
>TRBJ1-5|.|.|TRBV6-2/TRBV6-3
CASSFTDYSNQPQHF
TGTGCCAGCAGTTTCACAGACTATAGCAATCAGCCCCAGCATTTT
>TRBJ2-1|.|.|TRBV7-9
CASSSLSVEQFF
TGTGCCAGCAGCTCCCTGAGTGTCGAACAGTTCTTC
>TRBJ2-7|.|TRBD1|TRBV29-1
CSVVQGGNYEQYF
TGCAGCGTTGTACAGGGGGGTAATTACGAGCAGTACTTC
>TRBJ2-3|.|.|TRBV18
CASSPGGKLWGTDTQYF
TGTGCCAGCTCCCCAGGAGGGAAACTTTGGGGCACAGATACGCAGTATTTT
>TRBJ1-2|once|TRBD1|TRBV5-1
CASSFVIPGQPVNLYGYTF
TGCGCCAGCAGCTTCGTAATACCGGGACAGCCAGTGAACCTCTATGGCTACACCTTC
>TRBJ1-4|.|.|TRBV5-1
CASSLAGGEKLFF
TGCGCCAGCAGCTTGGCCGGCGGGGAAAAACTGTTTTTT